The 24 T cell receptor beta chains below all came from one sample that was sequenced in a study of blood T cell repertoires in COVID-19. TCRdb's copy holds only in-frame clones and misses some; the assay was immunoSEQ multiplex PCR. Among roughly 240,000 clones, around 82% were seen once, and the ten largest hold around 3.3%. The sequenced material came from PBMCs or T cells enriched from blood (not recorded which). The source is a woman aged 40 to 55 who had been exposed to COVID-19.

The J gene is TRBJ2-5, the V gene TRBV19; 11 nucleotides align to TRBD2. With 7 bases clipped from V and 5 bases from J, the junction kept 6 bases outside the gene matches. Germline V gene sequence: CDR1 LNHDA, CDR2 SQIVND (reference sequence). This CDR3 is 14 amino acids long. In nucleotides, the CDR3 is TGTGCCAGTACCTCACTAGCGGGGGAGGAGACCCAGTACTTC. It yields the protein CASTSLAGEETQYF.

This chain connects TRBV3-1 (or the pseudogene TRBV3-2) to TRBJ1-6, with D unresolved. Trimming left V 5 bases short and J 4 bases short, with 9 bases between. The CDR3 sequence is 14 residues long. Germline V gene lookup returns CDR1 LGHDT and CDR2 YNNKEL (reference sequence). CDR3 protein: CASSLMQYNSPLHF. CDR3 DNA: TGTGCCAGCAGCTTAATGCAGTATAATTCACCCCTCCACTTT.

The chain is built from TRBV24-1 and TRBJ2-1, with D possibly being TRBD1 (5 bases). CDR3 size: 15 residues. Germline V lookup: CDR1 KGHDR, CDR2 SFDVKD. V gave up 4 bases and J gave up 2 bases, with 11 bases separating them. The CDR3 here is CATSENRYPYNEQFF. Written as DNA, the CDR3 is TGTGCCACCAGTGAAAACAGGTACCCCTACAATGAGCAGTTCTTC.

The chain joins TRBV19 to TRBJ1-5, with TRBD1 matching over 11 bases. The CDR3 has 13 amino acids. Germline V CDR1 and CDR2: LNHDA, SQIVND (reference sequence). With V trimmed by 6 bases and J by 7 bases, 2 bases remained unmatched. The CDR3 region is CASRGQGEQPQHF. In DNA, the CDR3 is TGTGCCAGTAGGGGACAGGGGGAACAGCCCCAGCATTTT.

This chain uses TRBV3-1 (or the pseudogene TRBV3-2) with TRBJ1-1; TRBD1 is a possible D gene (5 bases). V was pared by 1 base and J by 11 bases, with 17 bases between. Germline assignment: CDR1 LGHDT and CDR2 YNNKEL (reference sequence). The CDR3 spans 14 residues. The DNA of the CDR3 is TGTGCCAGCAGCCAAGTAGAGGGGAGGCATGGGGCTTTCTTT. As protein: CASSQVEGRHGAFF.

Here the CDR3 DNA reads TGTGCCAGCAACCCAGGGTATTCCTACGAGCAGTACTTC. Translated, it gives CASNPGYSYEQYF. V is TRBV28 and J is TRBJ2-7; D might be TRBD1 (5 bases). Germline V gene data show CDR1 as MDHEN and CDR2 as SYDVKM. This CDR3 has 13 amino acids. V lost 7 bases and J 1 base, leaving 11 bases between the germline ends. Complete variable domain (other parts from reference TRBV28 and TRBJ2-7): DVKVTQSSRYLVKRTGEKVFLECVQDMDHENMFWYRQDPGLGLRLIYFSYDVKMKEKGDIPEGYSVSREKKERFSLILESASTNQTSMYLCASNPGYSYEQYFGPGTRLTVT.

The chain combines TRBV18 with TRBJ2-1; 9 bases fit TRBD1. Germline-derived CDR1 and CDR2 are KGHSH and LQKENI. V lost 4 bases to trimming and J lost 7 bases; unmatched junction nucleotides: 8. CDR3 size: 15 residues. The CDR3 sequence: CASSRGQGGVNEQFF. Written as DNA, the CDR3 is TGTGCCAGCTCACGGGGACAGGGAGGAGTGAATGAGCAGTTCTTC.

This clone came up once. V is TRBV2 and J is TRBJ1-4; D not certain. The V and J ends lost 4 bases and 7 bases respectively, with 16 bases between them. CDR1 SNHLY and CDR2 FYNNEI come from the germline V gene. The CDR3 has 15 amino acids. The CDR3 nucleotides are TGTGCCAGCAGTGTATCAGGCCCGGTGGGTGAAAAACTGTTTTTT. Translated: CASSVSGPVGEKLFF.

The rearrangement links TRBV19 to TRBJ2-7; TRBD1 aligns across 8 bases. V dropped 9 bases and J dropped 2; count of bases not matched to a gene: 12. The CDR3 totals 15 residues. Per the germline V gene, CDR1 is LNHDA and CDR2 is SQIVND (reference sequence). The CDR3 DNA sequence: TGTGCCAGCCAGATATCCGGGACAGGCGCCTACGAGCAGTACTTC. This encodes CASQISGTGAYEQYF.

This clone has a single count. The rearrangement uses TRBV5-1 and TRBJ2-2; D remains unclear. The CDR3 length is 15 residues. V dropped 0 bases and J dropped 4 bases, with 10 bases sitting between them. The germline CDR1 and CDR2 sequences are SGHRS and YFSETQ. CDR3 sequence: CASSLDSSATGELFF. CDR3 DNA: TGCGCCAGCAGCTTGGACAGCTCAGCCACCGGGGAGCTGTTTTTT.

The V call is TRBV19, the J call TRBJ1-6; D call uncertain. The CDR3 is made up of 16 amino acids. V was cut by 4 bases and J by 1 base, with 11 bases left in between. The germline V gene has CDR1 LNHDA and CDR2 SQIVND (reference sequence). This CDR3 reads CASSRAIESYNSPLHF. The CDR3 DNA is TGTGCCAGTAGTAGGGCCATTGAGTCCTATAATTCACCCCTCCACTTT.

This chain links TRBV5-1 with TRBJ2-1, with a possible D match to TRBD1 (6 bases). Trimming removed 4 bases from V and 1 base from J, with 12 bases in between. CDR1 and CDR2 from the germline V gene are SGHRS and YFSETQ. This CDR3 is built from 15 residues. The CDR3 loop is CASSRTAESYNEQFF. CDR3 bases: TGCGCCAGCAGCAGGACAGCGGAGTCCTACAATGAGCAGTTCTTC.

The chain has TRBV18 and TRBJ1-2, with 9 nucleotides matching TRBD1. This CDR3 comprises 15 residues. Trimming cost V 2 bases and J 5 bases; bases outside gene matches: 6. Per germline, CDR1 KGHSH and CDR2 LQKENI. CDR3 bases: TGTGCCAGCTCACCATTGGGACAGGGTGTTTATGGCTACACCTTC. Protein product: CASSPLGQGVYGYTF.

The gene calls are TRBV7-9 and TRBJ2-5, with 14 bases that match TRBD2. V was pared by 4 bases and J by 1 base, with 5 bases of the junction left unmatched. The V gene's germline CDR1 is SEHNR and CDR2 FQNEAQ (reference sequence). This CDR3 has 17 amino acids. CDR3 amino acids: CASSSTTSGGGQETQYF. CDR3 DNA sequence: TGTGCCAGCAGCTCGACGACTAGCGGGGGGGGCCAAGAGACCCAGTACTTC. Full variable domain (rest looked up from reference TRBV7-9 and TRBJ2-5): DTGVSQNPRHKITKRGQNVTFRCDPISEHNRLYWYRQTLGQGPEFLTYFQNEAQLEKSRLLSDRFSAERPKGSFSTLEIQRTEQGDSAMYLCASSSTTSGGGQETQYFGPGTRLLVL.

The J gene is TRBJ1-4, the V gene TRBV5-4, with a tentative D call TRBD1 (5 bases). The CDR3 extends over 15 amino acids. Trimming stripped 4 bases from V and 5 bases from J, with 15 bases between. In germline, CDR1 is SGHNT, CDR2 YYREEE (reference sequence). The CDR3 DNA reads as TGTGCCAGCAGCCGACCAGACAGCCAGAATGAAAAACTGTTTTTT. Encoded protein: CASSRPDSQNEKLFF.

CDR3 amino acids: CASNLGSYGYTF. The CDR3 region has the DNA TGTGCCAGTAACTTGGGGAGCTATGGCTACACCTTC. The V and J genes are TRBV19 and TRBJ1-2; D is uncertain. The ends were cut back, 7 bases at V and 4 bases at J, with 10 bases in the middle. The germline V gene encodes CDR1 LNHDA and CDR2 SQIVND (reference sequence). The CDR3 is made up of 12 amino acids.

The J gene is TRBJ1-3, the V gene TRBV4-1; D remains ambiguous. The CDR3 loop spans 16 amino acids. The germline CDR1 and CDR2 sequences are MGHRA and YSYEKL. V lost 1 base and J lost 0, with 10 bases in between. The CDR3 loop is CASSQVFPSSGNTIYF. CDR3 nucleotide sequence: TGCGCCAGCAGCCAAGTTTTTCCGAGCTCTGGAAACACCATATATTTT.

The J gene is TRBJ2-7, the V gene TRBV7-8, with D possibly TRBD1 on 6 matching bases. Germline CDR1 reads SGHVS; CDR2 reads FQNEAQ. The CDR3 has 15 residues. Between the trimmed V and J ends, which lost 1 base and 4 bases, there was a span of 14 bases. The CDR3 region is CASSLGRGGRYEQYF. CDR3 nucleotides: TGTGCCAGCAGCTTAGGAAGAGGGGGAAGGTACGAGCAGTACTTC.

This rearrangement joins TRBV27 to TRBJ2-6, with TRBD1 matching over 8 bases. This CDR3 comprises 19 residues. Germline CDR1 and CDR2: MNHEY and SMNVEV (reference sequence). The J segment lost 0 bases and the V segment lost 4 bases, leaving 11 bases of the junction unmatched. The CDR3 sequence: CASSSWPPGTGSGANVLTF. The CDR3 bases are TGTGCCAGCAGTTCTTGGCCCCCCGGGACAGGCTCTGGGGCCAACGTCCTGACTTTC.

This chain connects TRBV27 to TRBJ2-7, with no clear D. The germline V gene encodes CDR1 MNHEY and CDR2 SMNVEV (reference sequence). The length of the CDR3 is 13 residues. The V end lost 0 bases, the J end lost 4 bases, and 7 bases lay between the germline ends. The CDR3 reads CASSLSNQYEQYF. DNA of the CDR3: TGTGCCAGCAGTTTATCGAATCAGTACGAGCAGTACTTC.

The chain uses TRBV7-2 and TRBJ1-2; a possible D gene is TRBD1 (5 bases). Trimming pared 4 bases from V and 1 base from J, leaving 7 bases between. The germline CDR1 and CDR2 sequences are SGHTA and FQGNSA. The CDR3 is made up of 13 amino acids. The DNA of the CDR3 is TGTGCCAGCAGCTCCGACAGTAACTATGGCTACACCTTC. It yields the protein CASSSDSNYGYTF.

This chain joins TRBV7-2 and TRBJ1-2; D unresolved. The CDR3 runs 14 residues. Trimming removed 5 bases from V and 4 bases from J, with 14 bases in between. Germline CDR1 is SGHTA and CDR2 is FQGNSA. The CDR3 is CASSEPTASYGYTF. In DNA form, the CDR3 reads TGTGCCAGCAGCGAACCCACTGCGTCCTATGGCTACACCTTC.

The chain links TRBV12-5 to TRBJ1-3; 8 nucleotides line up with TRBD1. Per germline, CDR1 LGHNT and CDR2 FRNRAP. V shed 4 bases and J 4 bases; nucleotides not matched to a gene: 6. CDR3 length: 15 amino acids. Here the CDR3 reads CASGWGQEGGNTIYF. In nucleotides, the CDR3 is TGTGCTAGTGGTTGGGGACAGGAAGGAGGAAACACCATATATTTT.

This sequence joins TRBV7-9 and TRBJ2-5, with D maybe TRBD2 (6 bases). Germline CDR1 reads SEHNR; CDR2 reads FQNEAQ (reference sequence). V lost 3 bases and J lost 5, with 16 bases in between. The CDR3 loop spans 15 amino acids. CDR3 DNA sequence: TGTGCCAGCAGCTTCCCAGCGGCCCGGGGGGAGACCCAGTACTTC. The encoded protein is CASSFPAARGETQYF.